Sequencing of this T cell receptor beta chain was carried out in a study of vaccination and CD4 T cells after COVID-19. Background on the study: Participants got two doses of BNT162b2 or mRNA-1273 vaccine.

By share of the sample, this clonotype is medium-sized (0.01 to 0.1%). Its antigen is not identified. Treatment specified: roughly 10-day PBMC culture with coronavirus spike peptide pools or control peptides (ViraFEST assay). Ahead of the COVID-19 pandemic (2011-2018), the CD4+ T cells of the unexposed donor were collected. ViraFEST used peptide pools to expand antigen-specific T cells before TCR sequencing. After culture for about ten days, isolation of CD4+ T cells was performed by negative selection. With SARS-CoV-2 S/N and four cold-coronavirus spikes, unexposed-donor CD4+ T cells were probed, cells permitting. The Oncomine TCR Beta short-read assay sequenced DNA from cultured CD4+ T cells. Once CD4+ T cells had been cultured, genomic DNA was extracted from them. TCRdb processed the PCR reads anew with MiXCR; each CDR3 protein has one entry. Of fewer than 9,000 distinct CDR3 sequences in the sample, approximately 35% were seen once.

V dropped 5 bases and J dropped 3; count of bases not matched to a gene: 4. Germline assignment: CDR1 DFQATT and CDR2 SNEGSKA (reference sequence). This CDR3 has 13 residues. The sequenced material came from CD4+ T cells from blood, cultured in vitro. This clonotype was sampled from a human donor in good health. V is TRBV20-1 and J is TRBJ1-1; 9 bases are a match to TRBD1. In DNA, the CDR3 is TGCAGTGCTCAAGGGGACAGGGACACTGAAGCTTTCTTT. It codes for CSAQGDRDTEAFF.